This entry is about one T cell receptor beta chain. Only in-frame clones appear in the TCRdb table, and some are missing; sequencing was by immunoSEQ multiplex PCR. The sample contains approximately 72,000 clones, around 86% of which appear only once. These data come from a study of PD-L1 blockade in urothelial cancer. Whole-study context: Blood drawn 3 weeks (second dose) and 6 weeks after treatment start was analyzed.

Per germline, CDR1 GTSNPN and CDR2 SVGIG (reference sequence). Trimming shortened V by 3 bases and J by 2 bases, and 10 bases separated the two germline ends. The CDR3 loop spans 13 amino acids. Time point meaning: pretreatment peripheral blood. This clonotype was obtained from a man aged 55 to 69 with urothelial cancer. The gene calls are TRBV30 and TRBJ2-5, with D tentatively TRBD1 (6 bases). Specimen: PBMCs, collected around atezolizumab (anti-PD-L1) treatment. The CDR3 loop is CAWSRGQQETQYF. The CDR3 nucleotides read TGTGCCTGGAGCCGCGGACAGCAAGAGACCCAGTACTTC.